This T cell receptor beta chain appears in the sequencing data of a study of cytomegalovirus exposure and HLA in healthy donors. There are 14 residues in the CDR3. V was pared by 2 bases and J by 8 bases, with 5 bases of the junction left unmatched. CDR1 is SGHNT, CDR2 YYREEE, per germline (reference sequence). Profiling relied on immunoSEQ multiplex PCR, and the TCRdb table lists in-frame clones only, not all of them. Among some 150,000 clones listed, roughly 93% were seen once. This TCR was recovered from a man aged 18-30 years in good health and CMV-seropositive. Sequenced input: PBMCs. The rearrangement uses TRBV5-4 and TRBJ2-1; 9 nucleotides agree with TRBD1. The CDR3 loop reads CASSFRTGDDEQFF. The CDR3 coding sequence is TGTGCCAGCAGCTTCCGGACAGGGGACGATGAGCAGTTCTTC.